This T cell receptor beta chain was obtained from a study of metastatic and nonmetastatic thyroid tumors (TCRdb year 2020). Study-wide context: Repertoires were compared across peripheral blood and tumor or nodule tissue samples from malignant and benign thyroid patients. The research as a whole found: In both blood and tumor samples, TCR beta diversity was reported to be significantly higher in malignant tumors than in benign nodules.

No patient had received any treatment before thyroid surgery. Using T-cell receptor beta sequencing, the researchers looked back retrospectively at clinical samples from patients, gathered between about 2012 and 2018. This clone was detected ten times or more. It lacks a known antigen. No quality values exist for individual bases; no much larger clone is one base distant. Trimming accounts for 4 bases at V and 7 bases at J, while the number of junction bases matched to no gene is 2. Via the germline V gene, CDR1 is SGHNT and CDR2 YENEEA. The CDR3 numbers 15 residues from cysteine through phenylalanine. The entry retains the CDR3 DNA only, 45 bases that are in frame from base 1. Library construction relied on PCR. Sequencing used an Illumina HiSeq 4000. High-throughput sequencing was used to profile the TCR beta-chain CDR3 region of each patient. In the paper's pipeline: CDR3 differences across clinicopathological groups were used to build a classifier for discriminating distant-metastatic papillary thyroid cancer patients. The Shannon index was used to measure repertoire diversity, and the Morisita-Horn index was used to measure how similar tumor and blood repertoires were. The public reads were reprocessed in TCRdb via fastp at Q25 and MiXCR, keeping in-frame beta chains. The V and J calls and clone size are TCRdb's, not the authors'. This sample gives some 40,000 clones in total; 13% of them show up just once. The ten top clones hold 9.5% of the sample.

The rearrangement combines TRBV11-3 with TRBJ2-1; 15 bases in the middle match TRBD2. Sequencing input: blood. The clonotype comes from a female donor with papillary thyroid cancer or a benign thyroid nodule (not recorded which). Some clones in this sample may be carry-over from other donors' samples. The CDR3 in this case is CASSSGLAGGNEQFF. In nucleotides, the sequence is TGTGCCAGCAGCTCAGGACTAGCGGGAGGGAATGAGCAGTTCTTC.